The clone carrying this T cell receptor beta chain was counted a few times. Germline-derived CDR1 and CDR2 are SGHVS and FNYEAQ. V lost 2 bases and J 0 bases, leaving 8 bases between the germline ends. CDR3 length equals 15 residues. TCRdb passed the 5' RACE reads through MiXCR, listing each CDR3 protein once. The sample shows 450,000 or so distinct CDR3 sequences, roughly 25% of them seen only once. The data were obtained in a study of T-cell memory formation after mild COVID-19. The sequenced sample consisted of PBMCs or a T cell subset sorted from them (not recorded which). The gene calls are TRBV7-6 and TRBJ2-1; no definite D call. The origin of this receptor is an adult woman who had mild COVID-19 (a few samples of this study predate the infection). Cell type and time point are not known. The CDR3: CASSLLPGSYNEQFF. CDR3 bases: TGTGCCAGCAGCTTACTTCCGGGCTCCTACAATGAGCAGTTCTTC.